The clone carrying this TCR beta chain showed up many times. The antigen is undetermined. MiXCR was run by TCRdb on the 5' RACE reads, yielding one entry per CDR3 protein. The top ten hold around 19% of the sample, which has 250,000 or so distinct CDR3 sequences, 3.6% seen once. This sample was taken from a study of T cells after yellow fever vaccination. Whole-study context: For low cell numbers, libraries were made with SMART-Seq v4 Ultra Low Input. Study-wide findings and caveats: In FACS-sorted repertoires, abundant clonotypes from the bulk population could appear as contaminants. Post-booster repertoires contained most primary-vaccination clones again (roughly 96% CD4, approximately 86% CD8). Some clonotypes were seen in both the CD4 and the CD8 compartments. These made up a small share and likely arose from convergent recombination.

The CDR3 is 14 amino acids. V dropped 7 bases and J dropped 5; count of bases not matched to a gene: 6. The germline gives CDR1 MNHNY, CDR2 SVGAGI (reference sequence). This TCR came from a man aged 18 to 29 who received the YFV17D yellow fever vaccine. The rearrangement uses TRBV6-6 and TRBJ1-4; 8 nucleotides match TRBD1. The sequencing used PBMCs, collected 15 days after the yellow fever booster vaccination. The CDR3: CASTTGGSNEKLFF. For the CDR3, the DNA is TGTGCCAGCACCACAGGGGGGTCGAATGAAAAACTGTTTTTT.